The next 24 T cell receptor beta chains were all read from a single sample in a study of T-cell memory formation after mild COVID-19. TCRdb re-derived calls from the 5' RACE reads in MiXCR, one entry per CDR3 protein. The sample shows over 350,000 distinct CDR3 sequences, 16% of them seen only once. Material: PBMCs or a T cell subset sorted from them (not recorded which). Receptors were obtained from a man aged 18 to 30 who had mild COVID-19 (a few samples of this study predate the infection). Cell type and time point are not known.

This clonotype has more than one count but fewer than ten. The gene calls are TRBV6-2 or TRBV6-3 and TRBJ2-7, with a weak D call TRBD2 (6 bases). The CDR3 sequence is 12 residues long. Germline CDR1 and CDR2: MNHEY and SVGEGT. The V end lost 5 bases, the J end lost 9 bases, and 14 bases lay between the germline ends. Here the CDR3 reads CASSPGATRQYF. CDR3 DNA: TGTGCCAGCAGTCCGGGAGCTACGAGGCAGTACTTC.

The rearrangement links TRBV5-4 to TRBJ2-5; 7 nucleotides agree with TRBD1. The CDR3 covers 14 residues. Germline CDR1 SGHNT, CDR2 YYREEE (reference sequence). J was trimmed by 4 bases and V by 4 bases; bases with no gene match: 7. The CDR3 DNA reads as TGTGCCAGCAGCGCGGACTCAGGGGGAGAGACCCAGTACTTC. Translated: CASSADSGGETQYF.

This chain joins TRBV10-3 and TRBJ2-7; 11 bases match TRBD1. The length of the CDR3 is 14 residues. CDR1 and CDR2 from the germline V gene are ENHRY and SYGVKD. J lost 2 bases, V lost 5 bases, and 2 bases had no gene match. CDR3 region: CAISRTGGPYEQYV. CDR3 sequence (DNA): TGTGCCATCAGTAGGACAGGGGGCCCCTACGAGCAGTACGTC.

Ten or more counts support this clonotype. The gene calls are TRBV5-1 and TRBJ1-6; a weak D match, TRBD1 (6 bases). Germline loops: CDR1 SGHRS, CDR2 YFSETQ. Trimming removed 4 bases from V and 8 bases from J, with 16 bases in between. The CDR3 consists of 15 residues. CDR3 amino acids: CASSPQGGADSPLHF. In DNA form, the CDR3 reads TGCGCCAGCAGCCCCCAAGGGGGGGCTGATTCACCCCTCCACTTT. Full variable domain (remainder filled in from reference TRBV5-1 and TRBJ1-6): KAGVTQTPRYLIKTRGQQVTLSCSPISGHRSVSWYQQTPGQGLQFLFEYFSETQRNKGNFPGRFSGRQFSNSRSEMNVSTLELGDSALYLCASSPQGGADSPLHFGNGTRLTVT.

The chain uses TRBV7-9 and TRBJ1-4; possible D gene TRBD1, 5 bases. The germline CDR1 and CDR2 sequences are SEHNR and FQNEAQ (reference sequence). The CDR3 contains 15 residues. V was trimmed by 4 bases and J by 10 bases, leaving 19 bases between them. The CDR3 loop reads CASSSGGDGSGKLFF. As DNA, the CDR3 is TGTGCCAGCAGCTCGGGCGGGGACGGCTCGGGAAAACTGTTTTTT.

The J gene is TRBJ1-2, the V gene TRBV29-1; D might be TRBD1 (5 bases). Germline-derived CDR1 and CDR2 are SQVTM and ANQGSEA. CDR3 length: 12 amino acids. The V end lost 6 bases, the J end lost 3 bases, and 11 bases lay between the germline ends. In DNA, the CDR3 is TGCAGCGTCGCTACAGGCGACTATGGCTACACCTTC. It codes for CSVATGDYGYTF.

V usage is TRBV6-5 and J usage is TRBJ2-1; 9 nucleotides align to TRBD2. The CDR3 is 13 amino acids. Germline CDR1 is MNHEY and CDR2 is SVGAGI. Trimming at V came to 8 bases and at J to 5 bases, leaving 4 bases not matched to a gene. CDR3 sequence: CASFKRGDNEQFF. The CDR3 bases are TGTGCCAGCTTCAAGCGGGGGGACAATGAGCAGTTCTTC.

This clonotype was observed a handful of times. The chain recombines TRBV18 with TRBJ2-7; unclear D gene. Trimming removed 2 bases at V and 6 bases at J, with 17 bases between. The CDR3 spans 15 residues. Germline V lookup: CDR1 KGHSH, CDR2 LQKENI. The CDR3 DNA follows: TGTGCCAGCTCACCAGTAGGGTATGGCAGCTCCGAGCAGTACTTC. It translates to CASSPVGYGSSEQYF.

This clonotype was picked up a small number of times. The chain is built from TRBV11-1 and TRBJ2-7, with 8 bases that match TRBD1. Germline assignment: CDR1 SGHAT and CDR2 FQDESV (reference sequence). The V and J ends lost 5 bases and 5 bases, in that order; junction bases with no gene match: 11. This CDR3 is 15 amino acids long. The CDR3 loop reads CASSRTGTGIHEQYV. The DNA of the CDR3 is TGTGCCAGCAGCCGTACCGGGACAGGAATACACGAGCAGTACGTC.

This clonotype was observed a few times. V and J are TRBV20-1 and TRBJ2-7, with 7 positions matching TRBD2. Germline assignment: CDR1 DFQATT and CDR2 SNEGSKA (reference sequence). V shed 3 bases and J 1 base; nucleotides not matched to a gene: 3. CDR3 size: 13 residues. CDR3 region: CSARGGGSYEQYF. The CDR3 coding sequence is TGCAGTGCTAGGGGGGGAGGGTCCTACGAGCAGTACTTC.

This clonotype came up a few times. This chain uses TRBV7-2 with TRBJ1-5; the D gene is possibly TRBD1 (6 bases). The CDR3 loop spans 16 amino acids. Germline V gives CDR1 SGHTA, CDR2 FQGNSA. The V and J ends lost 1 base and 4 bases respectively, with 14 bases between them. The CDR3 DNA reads TGTGCCAGCAGCTTAGAATTCGGGACATGGAATCAGCCCCAGCATTTT. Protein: CASSLEFGTWNQPQHF. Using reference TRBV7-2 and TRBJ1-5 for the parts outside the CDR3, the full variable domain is GAGVSQSPSNKVTEKGKDVELRCDPISGHTALYWYRQSLGQGLEFLIYFQGNSAPDKSGLPSDRFSAERTGGSVSTLTIQRTQQEDSAVYLCASSLEFGTWNQPQHFGDGTRLSIL.

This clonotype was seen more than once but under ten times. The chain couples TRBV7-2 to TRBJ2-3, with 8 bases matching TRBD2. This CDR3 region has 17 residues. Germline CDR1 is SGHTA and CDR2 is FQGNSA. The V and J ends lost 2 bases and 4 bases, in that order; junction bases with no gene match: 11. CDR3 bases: TGTGCCAGCAGCTTACCTTCTAGCGGGTACTCAGCAGATACGCAGTATTTT. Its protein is CASSLPSSGYSADTQYF.

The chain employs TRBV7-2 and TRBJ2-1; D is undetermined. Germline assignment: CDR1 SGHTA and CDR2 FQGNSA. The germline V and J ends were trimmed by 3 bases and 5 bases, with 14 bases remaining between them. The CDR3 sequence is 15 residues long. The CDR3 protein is CASSLGSPRNNEQFF. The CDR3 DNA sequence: TGTGCCAGCAGCTTGGGTAGCCCGCGAAACAATGAGCAGTTCTTC.

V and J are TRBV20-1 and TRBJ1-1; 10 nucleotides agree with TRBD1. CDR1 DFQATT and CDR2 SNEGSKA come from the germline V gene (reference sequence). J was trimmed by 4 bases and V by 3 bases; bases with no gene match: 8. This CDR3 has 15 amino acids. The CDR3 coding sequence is TGCAGTGCTAGGGCTGGGACAGGGGTTGGCACTGAAGCTTTCTTT. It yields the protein CSARAGTGVGTEAFF.

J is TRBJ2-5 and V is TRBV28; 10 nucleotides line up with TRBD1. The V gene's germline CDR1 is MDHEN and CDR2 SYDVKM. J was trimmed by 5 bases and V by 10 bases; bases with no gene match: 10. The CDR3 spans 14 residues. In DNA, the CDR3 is TGTGCCAACTACCCGGGACAGGGGCCGGAGACCCAGTACTTC. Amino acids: CANYPGQGPETQYF.

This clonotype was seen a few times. CDR3 amino acids: CASSQERAGYNEQFF. As DNA, the CDR3 is TGCGCCAGCAGCCAAGAGCGGGCTGGATACAATGAGCAGTTCTTC. This chain links TRBV4-3 with TRBJ2-1; the D gene is possibly TRBD2 (5 bases). Trimming took off 0 bases at V and 4 bases at J, with 10 bases between the two ends. The germline CDR1 and CDR2 sequences are LGHNA and YSLEER. CDR3 length equals 15 residues.

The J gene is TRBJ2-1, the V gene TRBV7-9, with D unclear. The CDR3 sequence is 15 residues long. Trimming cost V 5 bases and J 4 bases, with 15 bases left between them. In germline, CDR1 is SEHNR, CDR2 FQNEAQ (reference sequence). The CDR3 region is CASSEEGRRYNEQFF. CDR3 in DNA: TGTGCCAGCAGCGAAGAAGGACGGAGATACAATGAGCAGTTCTTC.

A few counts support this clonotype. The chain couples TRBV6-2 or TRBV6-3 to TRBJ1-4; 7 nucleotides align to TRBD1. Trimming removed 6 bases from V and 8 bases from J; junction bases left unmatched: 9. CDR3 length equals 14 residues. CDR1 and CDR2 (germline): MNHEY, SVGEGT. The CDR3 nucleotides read TGTGCCAGCAGCCAAGTGACAGGGAGCGAAAAACTGTTTTTT. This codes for CASSQVTGSEKLFF.

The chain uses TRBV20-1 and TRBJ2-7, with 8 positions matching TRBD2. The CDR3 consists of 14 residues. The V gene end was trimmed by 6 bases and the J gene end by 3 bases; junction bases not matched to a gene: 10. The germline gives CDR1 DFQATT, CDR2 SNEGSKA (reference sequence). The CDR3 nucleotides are TGCAGTGCGACCCGGGGGAGCGGGGGCTACGAGCAGTACTTC. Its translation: CSATRGSGGYEQYF.

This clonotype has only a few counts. The CDR3 bases are TGCGCCAGCAGCTTTAAGGTAGCGGGGGTCCACGAGCAGTACTTC. Translating gives CASSFKVAGVHEQYF. The genes are TRBV5-1 and TRBJ2-7, with 9 bases matching TRBD2. V dropped 2 bases and J dropped 5; count of bases not matched to a gene: 8. CDR1 is SGHRS and CDR2 is YFSETQ in the germline V gene. There are 15 residues in the CDR3.

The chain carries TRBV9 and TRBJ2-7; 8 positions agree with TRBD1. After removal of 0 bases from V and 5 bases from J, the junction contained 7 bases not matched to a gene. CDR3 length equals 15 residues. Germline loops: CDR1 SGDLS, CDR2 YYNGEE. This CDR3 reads CASSVGTGSINEQYF. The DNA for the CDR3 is TGTGCCAGCAGCGTAGGGACAGGGAGTATCAACGAGCAGTACTTC.

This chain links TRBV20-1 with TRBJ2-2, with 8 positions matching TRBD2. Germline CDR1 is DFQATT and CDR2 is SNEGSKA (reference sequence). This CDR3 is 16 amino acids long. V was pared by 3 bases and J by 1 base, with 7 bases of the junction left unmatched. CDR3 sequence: CSARPMLAGNTGELFF. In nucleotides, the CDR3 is TGCAGTGCTAGGCCGATGCTAGCGGGGAACACCGGGGAGCTGTTTTTT.

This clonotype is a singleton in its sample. This CDR3 is CASRGNTGSGEQYV. The CDR3 bases are TGTGCCAGCCGAGGTAACACAGGGAGCGGCGAGCAGTACGTC. The rearrangement links TRBV12-3 or TRBV12-4 to TRBJ2-7; TRBD1 is a possible D gene (6 bases). The CDR3 totals 14 residues. The V gene lost 8 bases and the J gene lost 6 bases, with 20 bases spanning the gap.

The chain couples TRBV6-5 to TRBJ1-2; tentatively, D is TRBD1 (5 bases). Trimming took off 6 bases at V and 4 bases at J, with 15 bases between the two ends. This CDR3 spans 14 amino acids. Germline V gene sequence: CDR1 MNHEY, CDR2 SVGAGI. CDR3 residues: CASSLNGGGYGYTF. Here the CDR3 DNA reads TGTGCCAGCAGCCTAAACGGGGGGGGCTATGGCTACACCTTC.